This T cell receptor beta chain was identified in a study of T cell repertoires in cytomegalovirus infection. Study information: Through public TCR beta signatures, both CMV infection and matching HLA type were indicated.

Using its own MiXCR run on the reads, TCRdb lists one record per CDR3 protein. The table shows more than 200,000 distinct CDR3 sequences, with approximately 9.1% occurring only once. Ten or more counts support this clonotype. Its cognate antigen is unknown. Study-level points and caveats: Predominance within the ex vivo response was attributable to HLA-C-restricted CMV-specific TCR beta clonotypes.

With 1 base removed from V and 0 bases from J, the gap between germline ends came to 12 bases. The CDR3 consists of 16 residues. Germline-derived CDR1 and CDR2 are SGHTA and FQGNSA. This receptor was identified in a human donor in good health (CMV status not recorded). Some clones in this sample may be carry-over from other donors' samples. Source material: PBMCs. The chain uses TRBV7-2 and TRBJ1-2; no definite D call. CDR3 in DNA: TGTGCCAGCAGCTTAGACGGCAGAGGCACTAACTATGGCTACACCTTC. It yields the protein CASSLDGRGTNYGYTF. Drawing the rest from reference TRBV7-2 and TRBJ1-2, the complete variable domain is GAGVSQSPSNKVTEKGKDVELRCDPISGHTALYWYRQSLGQGLEFLIYFQGNSAPDKSGLPSDRFSAERTGGSVSTLTIQRTQQEDSAVYLCASSLDGRGTNYGYTFGSGTRLTVV.